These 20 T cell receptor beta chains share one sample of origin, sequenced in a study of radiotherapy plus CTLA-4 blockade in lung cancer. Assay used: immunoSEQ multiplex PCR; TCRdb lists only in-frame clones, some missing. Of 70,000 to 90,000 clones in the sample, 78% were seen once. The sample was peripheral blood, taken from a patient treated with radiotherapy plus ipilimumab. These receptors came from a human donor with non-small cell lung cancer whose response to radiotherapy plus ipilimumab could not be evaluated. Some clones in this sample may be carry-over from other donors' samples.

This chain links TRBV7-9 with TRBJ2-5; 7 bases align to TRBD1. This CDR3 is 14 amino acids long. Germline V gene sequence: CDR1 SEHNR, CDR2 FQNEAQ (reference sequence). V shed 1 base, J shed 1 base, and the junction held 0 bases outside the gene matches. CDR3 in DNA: TGTGCCAGCAGCTTAGGACAGGGCCAAGAGACCCAGTACTTC. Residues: CASSLGQGQETQYF.

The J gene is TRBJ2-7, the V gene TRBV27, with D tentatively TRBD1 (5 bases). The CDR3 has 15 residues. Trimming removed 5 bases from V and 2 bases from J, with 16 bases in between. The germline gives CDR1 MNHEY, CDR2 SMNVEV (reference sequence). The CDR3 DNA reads TGTGCCAGCAGTCCCGGACACGAAAGTCCCTACGAGCAGTACTTC. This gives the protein CASSPGHESPYEQYF.

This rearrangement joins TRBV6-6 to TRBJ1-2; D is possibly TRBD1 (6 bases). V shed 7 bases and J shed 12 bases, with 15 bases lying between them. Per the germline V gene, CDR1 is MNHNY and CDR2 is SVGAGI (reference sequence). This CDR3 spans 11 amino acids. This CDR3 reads CASTRQGSHTF. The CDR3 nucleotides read TGTGCCAGCACCCGGCAGGGGTCCCACACCTTC.

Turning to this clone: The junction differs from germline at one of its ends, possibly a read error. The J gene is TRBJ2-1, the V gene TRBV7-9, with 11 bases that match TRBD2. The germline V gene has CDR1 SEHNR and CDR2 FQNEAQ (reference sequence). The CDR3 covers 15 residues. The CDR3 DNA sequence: TGTGCCAGCAGTTTAGCGGGGGGGTCGTTTAATGAGCAGTTCTTC. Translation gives CASSLAGGSFNEQFF.

For the CDR3, the DNA is TGCGCCAGCAGCTTTTACAGGGGGGGATCCCCGAACACTGAAGCTTTCTTT. Its translation is CASSFYRGGSPNTEAFF. The chain links TRBV5-1 to TRBJ1-1; 8 positions match TRBD1. The CDR3 runs to 17 residues. The germline CDR1 and CDR2 sequences are SGHRS and YFSETQ. J lost 1 base, V lost 2 bases, and 10 bases had no gene match.

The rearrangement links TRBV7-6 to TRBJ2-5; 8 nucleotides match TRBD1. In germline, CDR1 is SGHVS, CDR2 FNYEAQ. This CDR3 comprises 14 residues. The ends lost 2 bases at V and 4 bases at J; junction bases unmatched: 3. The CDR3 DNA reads TGTGCCAGCAGCTTACCAGGGGGCCTAGAGACCCAGTACTTC. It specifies CASSLPGGLETQYF.

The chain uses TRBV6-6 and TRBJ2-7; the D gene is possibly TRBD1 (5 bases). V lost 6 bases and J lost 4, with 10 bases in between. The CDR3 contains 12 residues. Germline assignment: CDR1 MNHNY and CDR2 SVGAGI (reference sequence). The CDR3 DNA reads TGTGCCAGCAGCTTGACAGCGTACGAGCAGTACTTC. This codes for CASSLTAYEQYF.

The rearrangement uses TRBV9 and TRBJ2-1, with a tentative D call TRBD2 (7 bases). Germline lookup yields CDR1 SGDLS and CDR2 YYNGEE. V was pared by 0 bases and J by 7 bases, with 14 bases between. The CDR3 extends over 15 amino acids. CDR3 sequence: CASSVVEGGRNEQFF. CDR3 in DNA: TGTGCCAGCAGCGTAGTTGAGGGGGGGCGTAATGAGCAGTTCTTC.

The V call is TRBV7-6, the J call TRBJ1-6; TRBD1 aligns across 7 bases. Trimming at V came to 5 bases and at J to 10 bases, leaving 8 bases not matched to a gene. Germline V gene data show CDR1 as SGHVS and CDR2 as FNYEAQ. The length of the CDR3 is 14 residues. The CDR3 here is CASSTRQGASPLHF. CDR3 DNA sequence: TGTGCCAGCAGCACCCGACAGGGAGCCTCACCCCTCCACTTT.

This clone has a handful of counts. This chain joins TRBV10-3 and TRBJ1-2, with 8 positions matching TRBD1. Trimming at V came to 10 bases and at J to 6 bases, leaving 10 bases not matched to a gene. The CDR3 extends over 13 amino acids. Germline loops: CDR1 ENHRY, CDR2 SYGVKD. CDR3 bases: TGTGCCACCACGCAGGGGGCGGTCGATGGCTACACCTTC. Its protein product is CATTQGAVDGYTF.

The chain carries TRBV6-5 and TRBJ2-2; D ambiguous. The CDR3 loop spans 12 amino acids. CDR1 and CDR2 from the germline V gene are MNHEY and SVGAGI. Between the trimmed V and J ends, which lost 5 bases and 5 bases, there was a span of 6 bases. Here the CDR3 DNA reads TGTGCCAGCAGTCTAACTACCGGGGAGCTGTTTTTT. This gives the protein CASSLTTGELFF.

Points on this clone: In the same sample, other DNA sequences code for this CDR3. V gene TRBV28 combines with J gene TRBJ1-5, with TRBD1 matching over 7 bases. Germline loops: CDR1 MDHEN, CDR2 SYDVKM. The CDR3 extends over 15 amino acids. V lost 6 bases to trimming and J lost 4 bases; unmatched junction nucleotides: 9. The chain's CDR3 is CASRRQGGGNQPQHF. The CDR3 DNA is TGTGCCAGCAGAAGACAGGGCGGCGGGAATCAGCCCCAGCATTTT.

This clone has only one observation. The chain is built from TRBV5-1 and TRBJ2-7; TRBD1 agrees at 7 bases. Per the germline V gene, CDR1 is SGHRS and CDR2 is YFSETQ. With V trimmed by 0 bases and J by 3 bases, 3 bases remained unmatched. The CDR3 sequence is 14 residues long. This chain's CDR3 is CASSLEGARYEQYF. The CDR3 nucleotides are TGCGCCAGCAGCTTGGAGGGGGCGCGCTACGAGCAGTACTTC. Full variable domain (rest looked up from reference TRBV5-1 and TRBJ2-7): KAGVTQTPRYLIKTRGQQVTLSCSPISGHRSVSWYQQTPGQGLQFLFEYFSETQRNKGNFPGRFSGRQFSNSRSEMNVSTLELGDSALYLCASSLEGARYEQYFGPGTRLTVT.

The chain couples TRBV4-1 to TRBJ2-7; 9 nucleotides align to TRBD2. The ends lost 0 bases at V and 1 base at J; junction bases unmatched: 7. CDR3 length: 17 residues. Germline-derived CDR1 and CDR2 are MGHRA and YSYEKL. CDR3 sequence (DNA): TGCGCCAGCAGCCAAGATTCCCCGGGACTAGCTTCCTACGAGCAGTACTTC. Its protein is CASSQDSPGLASYEQYF.

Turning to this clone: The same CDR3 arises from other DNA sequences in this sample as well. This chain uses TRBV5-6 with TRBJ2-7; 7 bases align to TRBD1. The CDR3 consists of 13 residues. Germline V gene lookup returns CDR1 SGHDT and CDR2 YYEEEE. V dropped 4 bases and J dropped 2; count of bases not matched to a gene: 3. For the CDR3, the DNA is TGTGCCAGCAGCCCCGGGACAGCCTACGAGCAGTACTTC. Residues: CASSPGTAYEQYF.

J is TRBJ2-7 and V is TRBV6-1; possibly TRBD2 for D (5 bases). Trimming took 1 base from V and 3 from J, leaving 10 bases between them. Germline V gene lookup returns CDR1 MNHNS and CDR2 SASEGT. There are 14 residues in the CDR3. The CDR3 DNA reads TGTGCCAGCAGTGAAGGGCCGGCGGGCTACGAGCAGTACTTC. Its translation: CASSEGPAGYEQYF.

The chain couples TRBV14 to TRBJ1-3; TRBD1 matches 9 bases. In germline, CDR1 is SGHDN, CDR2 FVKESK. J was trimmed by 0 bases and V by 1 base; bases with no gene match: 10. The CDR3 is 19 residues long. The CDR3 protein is CASSQGETGGFSSGNTIYF. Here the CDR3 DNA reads TGTGCCAGCAGCCAAGGGGAAACAGGGGGCTTTTCCTCTGGAAACACCATATATTTT.

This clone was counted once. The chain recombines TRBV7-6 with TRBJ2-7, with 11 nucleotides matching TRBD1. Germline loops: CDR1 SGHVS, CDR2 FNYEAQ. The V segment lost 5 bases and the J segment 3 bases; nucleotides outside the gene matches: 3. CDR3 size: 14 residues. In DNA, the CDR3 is TGTGCCAGCAGCCACGGGACAGGGGGCTACGAGCAGTACTTC. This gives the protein CASSHGTGGYEQYF.

CDR3 bases: TGTGCCAGCAGTCCCCCGGCAGGGAAGGGGTACTACGAGCAGTACTTC. Amino acid sequence: CASSPPAGKGYYEQYF. J is TRBJ2-5 and V is TRBV28; maybe TRBD1 (5 bases). The tail of the sequence fits TRBJ2-7 better, so the J call may be wrong. The germline CDR1 and CDR2 sequences are MDHEN and SYDVKM. The CDR3 contains 16 residues.

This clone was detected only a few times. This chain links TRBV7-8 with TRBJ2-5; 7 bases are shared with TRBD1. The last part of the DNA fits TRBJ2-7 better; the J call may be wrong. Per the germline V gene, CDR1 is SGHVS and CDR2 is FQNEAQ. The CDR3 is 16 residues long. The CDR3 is CASSLDPTGSSYEQYF. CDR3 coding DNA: TGTGCCAGCAGCTTAGACCCGACAGGGAGCTCCTACGAGCAGTACTTC.